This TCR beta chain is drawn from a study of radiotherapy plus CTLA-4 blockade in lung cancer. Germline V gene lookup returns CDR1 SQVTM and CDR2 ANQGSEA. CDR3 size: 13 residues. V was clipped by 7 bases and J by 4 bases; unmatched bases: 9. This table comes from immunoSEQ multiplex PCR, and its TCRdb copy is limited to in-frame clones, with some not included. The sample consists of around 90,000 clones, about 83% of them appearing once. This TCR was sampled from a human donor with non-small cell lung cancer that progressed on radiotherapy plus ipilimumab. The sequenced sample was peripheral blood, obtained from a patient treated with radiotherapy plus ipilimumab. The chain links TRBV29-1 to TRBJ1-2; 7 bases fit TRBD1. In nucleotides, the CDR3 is TGCAGCGGGGGACAGCCGAACGCCTATGGCTACACCTTC. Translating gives CSGGQPNAYGYTF.